Listed here are 13 T cell receptor beta chains from one sample, sequenced in a study of patients and donors after allogeneic stem cell transplantation. TCRdb recomputed calls from the RT-PCR reads with MiXCR, one row per CDR3 protein. This sample yields tens of thousands of distinct CDR3 sequences, of which about 14% are seen a single time; around 30% belongs to the top ten. The sample consisted of blood, either unsorted or a sorted T cell fraction (not recorded which). The receptors here all came from a human donor who was either an allogeneic HSCT recipient or a stem cell or donor lymphocyte infusion donor (not recorded which). It is not recorded whose cells these are; they may come from a transplant donor.

This clonotype was counted at least ten times. The CDR3 DNA sequence: TGTGCCAGCAGTTTAGCAGCGAACACTGAAGCTTTCTTT. Translating it yields CASSLAANTEAFF. The rearrangement uses TRBV12-3 or TRBV12-4 and TRBJ1-1; D gene uncertain. The CDR3 spans 13 residues. Trimming left V 0 bases short and J 1 base short, with 3 bases between.

The chain joins TRBV25-1 to TRBJ2-1; TRBD1 is a possible D gene (7 bases). The V end lost 2 bases, the J end lost 9 bases, and 23 bases lay between the germline ends. The CDR3 is 17 residues long. In germline, CDR1 is MGHDK, CDR2 SYGVNS. The CDR3 DNA is TGTGCCAGCAGTGAAAGGACGATATATTACAGGGGAGGTGAGCAGTTCTTC. Translating it yields CASSERTIYYRGGEQFF.

The chain is built from TRBV7-9 and TRBJ1-6, with 8 nucleotides matching TRBD1. The V segment lost 2 bases and the J segment 9 bases; nucleotides outside the gene matches: 3. This CDR3 is 14 amino acids long. The germline V gene encodes CDR1 SEHNR and CDR2 FQNEAQ (reference sequence). CDR3: CASSLMDRVSPLHF. The CDR3 nucleotides are TGTGCCAGCAGCTTAATGGACAGGGTTTCACCCCTCCACTTT.

This clonotype has more than one count but fewer than ten. The chain combines TRBV5-5 with TRBJ1-2; TRBD1 matches at 8 bases. V lost 3 bases, J lost 5 bases, and 6 bases stayed unmatched. Germline V gives CDR1 SGHKS, CDR2 YYEKEE (reference sequence). The CDR3 consists of 14 residues. The CDR3 DNA is TGTGCCAGCAGCTGCACAGGGGGGTGGTATGGCTACACCTTC. It yields the protein CASSCTGGWYGYTF.

The sample holds many counts of this clonotype. The V and J genes are TRBV6-1 and TRBJ1-3, with D possibly TRBD1 on 6 matching bases. This CDR3 spans 15 amino acids. V dropped 4 bases and J dropped 1 base, with 11 bases sitting between them. Germline CDR1 MNHNS, CDR2 SASEGT. In DNA, the CDR3 is TGTGCCAGCAGTGCTACAGGGAATTCTGGAAACACCATATATTTT. This gives the protein CASSATGNSGNTIYF.

This clonotype was seen a few times. This chain's CDR3 is CASSLRQLDMNTEAFF. The CDR3 DNA follows: TGTGCCAGCAGTTTAAGACAGCTTGACATGAACACTGAAGCTTTCTTT. This chain joins TRBV12-3 or TRBV12-4 and TRBJ1-1; D perhaps matches TRBD1 (5 bases). This CDR3 contains 16 residues. Trimming pared 2 bases from V and 0 bases from J, leaving 13 bases between.

For the CDR3, the DNA is TGTGCCAGCAGCCAAGATTCGGGGACTAGCGGGGACAATGAGCAGTTCTTC. Translated, it gives CASSQDSGTSGDNEQFF. The rearrangement uses TRBV4-2 and TRBJ2-1; 13 positions match TRBD2. Losses at the gene ends were 0 bases for V and 5 bases for J; bases not matched to a gene: 4. The germline V gene encodes CDR1 LGHNA and CDR2 YNFKEQ. This CDR3 is built from 17 residues.

As for this clonotype: Possible read error: a much larger clone is one base away. The chain couples TRBV20-1 to TRBJ2-3; TRBD2 aligns across 7 bases. Germline CDR1 is DFQATT and CDR2 is SNEGSKA (reference sequence). The CDR3 runs 15 residues. Written as DNA, the CDR3 is TGCAATGCTAGAGAAATGGCGGGAGTTGCAGATACGCAGTATTTT. Translated, it gives CNAREMAGVADTQYF.

This clonotype was counted many times. The chain carries TRBV29-1 and TRBJ2-3, with D unclear. The germline V gene has CDR1 SQVTM and CDR2 ANQGSEA. The V gene lost 3 bases and the J gene lost 4 bases, with 8 bases spanning the gap. The CDR3 is made up of 12 amino acids. The CDR3 region has the DNA TGCAGCGTTGATTTCCCAGCAGATACGCAGTATTTT. Protein: CSVDFPADTQYF.

The sample holds a few counts of this clonotype. The chain links TRBV27 to TRBJ2-1; TRBD2 agrees at 8 bases. V gave up 2 bases and J gave up 0 bases; unmatched junction bases: 9. This CDR3 contains 18 residues. In germline, CDR1 is MNHEY, CDR2 SMNVEV (reference sequence). CDR3 sequence reads: CASSLVMAGGPSYNEQFF. CDR3 sequence (DNA): TGTGCCAGCAGTTTAGTGATGGCGGGAGGTCCCTCCTACAATGAGCAGTTCTTC.

The chain combines TRBV5-5 with TRBJ1-2; D gene ambiguous. There are 15 residues in the CDR3. V lost 2 bases and J lost 6, with 17 bases in between. Germline V gene lookup returns CDR1 SGHKS and CDR2 YYEKEE (reference sequence). The CDR3, as DNA: TGTGCCAGCAGCTTCCGGGAGGGCCCGTGGCATGGCTACACCTTC. It is translated as CASSFREGPWHGYTF.

J is TRBJ2-7 and V is TRBV10-3, with a weak D call TRBD1 (5 bases). CDR3 size: 14 residues. V lost 1 base, J lost 2 bases, and 9 bases lay in between. CDR1 ENHRY and CDR2 SYGVKD come from the germline V gene. The CDR3, as DNA: TGTGCCATCAGTGAGTGGCAGGGCACCTACGAGCAGTACTTC. It translates to CAISEWQGTYEQYF.

This clonotype was seen many times. The chain carries TRBV7-3 and TRBJ2-2; D gene uncertain. CDR1 is SGHTA, CDR2 FQGTGA, per germline. V was shortened by 5 bases and J by 1 base, with 5 bases between the two germline ends. There are 13 residues in the CDR3. The CDR3 region has the DNA TGTGCCAGCAGCCCTCTGAACACCGGGGAGCTGTTTTTT. This translates into CASSPLNTGELFF.